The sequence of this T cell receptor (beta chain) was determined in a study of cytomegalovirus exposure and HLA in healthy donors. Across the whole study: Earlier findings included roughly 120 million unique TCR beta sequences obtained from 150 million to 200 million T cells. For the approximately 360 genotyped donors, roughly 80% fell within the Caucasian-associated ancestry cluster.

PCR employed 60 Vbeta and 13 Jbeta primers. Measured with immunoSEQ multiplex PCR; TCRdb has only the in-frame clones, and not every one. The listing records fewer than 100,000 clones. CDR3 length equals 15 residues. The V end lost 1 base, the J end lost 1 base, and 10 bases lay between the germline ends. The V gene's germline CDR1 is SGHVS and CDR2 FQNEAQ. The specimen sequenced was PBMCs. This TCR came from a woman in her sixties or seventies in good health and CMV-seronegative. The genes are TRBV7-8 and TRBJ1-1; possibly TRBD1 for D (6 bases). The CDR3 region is CASSLEGQKNTEAFF. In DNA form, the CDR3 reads TGTGCCAGCAGCTTAGAAGGACAGAAGAACACTGAAGCTTTCTTT.